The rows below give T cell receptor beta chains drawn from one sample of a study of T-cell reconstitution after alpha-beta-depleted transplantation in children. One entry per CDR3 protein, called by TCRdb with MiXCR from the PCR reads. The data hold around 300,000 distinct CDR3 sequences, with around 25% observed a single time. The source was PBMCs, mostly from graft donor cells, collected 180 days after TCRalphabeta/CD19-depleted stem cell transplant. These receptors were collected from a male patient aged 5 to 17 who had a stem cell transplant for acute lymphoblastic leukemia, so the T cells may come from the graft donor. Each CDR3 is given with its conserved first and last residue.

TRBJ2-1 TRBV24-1 CATSDGGRGDNEQFF
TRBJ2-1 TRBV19 CASSSRRAGTNYNEQFF
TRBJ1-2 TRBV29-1 CSVTGQGLYGYTF
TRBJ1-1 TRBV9 CASSSHVETEAFF
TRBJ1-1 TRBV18 CASSRSKGDEAFF
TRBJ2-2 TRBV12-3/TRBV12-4 CAGGFSGTGATGELFF
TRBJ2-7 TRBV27 CAIQRGPEQYF
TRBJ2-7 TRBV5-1 CASSSPPGTVSYEQYF
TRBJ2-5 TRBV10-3 CAIGSGLASQETQYF
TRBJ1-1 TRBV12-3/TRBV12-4 CASKTGPTEAFF
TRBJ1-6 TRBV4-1 CASSQEDAYGQAIYNSPLHF
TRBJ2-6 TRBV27 CASSRVGANVLTF
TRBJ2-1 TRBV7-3 CASSVGTSGLAEQFF
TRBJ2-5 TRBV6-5 CASSYFWTGAYQETQYF
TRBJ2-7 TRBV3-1 CASSPTGTGQWEQYF
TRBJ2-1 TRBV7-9 CASNVPRISSYNEQFF
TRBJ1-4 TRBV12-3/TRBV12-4 CASSLGLSNEKLFF
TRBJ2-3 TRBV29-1 CSVLDGGHTQYF
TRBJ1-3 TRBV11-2 CASSLPQGTLGNTIYF
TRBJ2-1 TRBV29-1 CSVEDSGPGPYNEQFF
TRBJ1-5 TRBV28 CASRTPGQYNQPQHF
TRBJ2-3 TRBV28 CASRVGLAGGPSTDTQYF
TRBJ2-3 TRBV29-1 CSVEGGRVPDTQYF
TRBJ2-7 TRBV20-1 CSARDTRGPYEQYF
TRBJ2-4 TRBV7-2 CASSFGTGTKNIQYF
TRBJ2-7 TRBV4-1 CASSQVVIAVYEQYF
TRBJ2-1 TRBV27 CASSLSRLANYNEQFF
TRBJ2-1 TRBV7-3 CASSPDRDNEQFF
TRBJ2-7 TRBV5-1 CASSQRTGAAYEQYF
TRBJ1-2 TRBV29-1 CSGVTGVARGYTF
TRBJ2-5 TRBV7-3 CASSSPGIQGTKETQYF
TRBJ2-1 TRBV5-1 CASSFSGGLYNEQFF
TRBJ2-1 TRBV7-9 CASSFLAGSYNEQFF